One sample yielded the 9 T cell receptor beta chains listed below, sequenced in a study of cytomegalovirus exposure and HLA in healthy donors. PCR primers comprised 60 Vbeta and 13 Jbeta primers. The data were produced by immunoSEQ multiplex PCR, yet TCRdb's version contains in-frame clones alone and is incomplete. The table has more than 95,000 clones, over 65% seen once. Source material: PBMCs. The receptors come from a man younger than 30 in good health and CMV-seronegative.

This clone showed up just once. The rearrangement joins TRBV7-6 to TRBJ2-7, with 11 bases lining up with TRBD1. The CDR3 is 16 amino acids. The germline gives CDR1 SGHVS, CDR2 FNYEAQ. V gave up 5 bases and J gave up 6 bases; unmatched junction bases: 12. The CDR3: CASSPVGTGGGGEQYF. CDR3 nucleotides: TGTGCCAGCAGCCCCGTCGGGACAGGGGGGGGTGGCGAGCAGTACTTC.

The table lists this clone with a few counts. V and J are TRBV6-6 and TRBJ2-7; TRBD1 might be the D (6 bases). CDR3 length: 15 amino acids. Between the trimmed V and J ends, which lost 6 bases and 0 bases, there was a span of 15 bases. In germline, CDR1 is MNHNY, CDR2 SVGAGI (reference sequence). CDR3 sequence reads: CASRQARDNSYEQYF. The CDR3, as DNA: TGTGCCAGCAGACAGGCCCGGGACAACTCCTACGAGCAGTACTTC.

The chain carries TRBV6-4 and TRBJ1-1; D unclear. The CDR3 is made up of 14 amino acids. V was shortened by 0 bases and J by 1 base, with 6 bases between the two germline ends. Looked up from germline, CDR1 is MRHNA and CDR2 is SNTAGT. The CDR3 sequence: CASSDSAGNTEAFF. CDR3 DNA sequence: TGTGCCAGCAGTGACTCGGCAGGGAACACTGAAGCTTTCTTT.

The chain couples TRBV2 to TRBJ2-7, with 8 bases matching TRBD2. The CDR3 is 14 amino acids. Germline V gene lookup returns CDR1 SNHLY and CDR2 FYNNEI. Germline trimming cut 4 bases from V and 2 bases from J; bases unmatched to any gene: 4. CDR3 sequence: CASSGTSPTYEQYF. For the CDR3, the DNA is TGTGCCAGCAGTGGGACTAGCCCCACCTACGAGCAGTACTTC. Full variable domain (remainder filled in from reference TRBV2 and TRBJ2-7): EPEVTQTPSHQVTQMGQEVILRCVPISNHLYFYWYRQILGQKVEFLVSFYNNEISEKSEIFDDQFSVERPDGSNFTLKIRSTKLEDSAMYFCASSGTSPTYEQYFGPGTRLTVT.

The chain employs TRBV29-1 and TRBJ2-7, with D possibly being TRBD2 (5 bases). The CDR3 consists of 13 residues. With 3 bases removed from V and 0 bases from J, the gap between germline ends came to 9 bases. Looked up from germline, CDR1 is SQVTM and CDR2 is ANQGSEA. The CDR3 nucleotides are TGCAGCGTTGAGGTGGGGAGCTCCTACGAGCAGTACTTC. This translates into CSVEVGSSYEQYF.

V is TRBV6-1 and J is TRBJ2-7, with D unclear. The V gene lost 0 bases and the J gene lost 3 bases, with 6 bases spanning the gap. Germline assignment: CDR1 MNHNS and CDR2 SASEGT. This CDR3 has 13 amino acids. DNA of the CDR3: TGTGCCAGCAGTGAAGCCCAGATCTACGAGCAGTACTTC. It specifies CASSEAQIYEQYF.

Concerning this clone itself: One junction end does not reproduce the germline sequence, and a read error may be involved. Distinct nucleotide sequences in the sample also encode this CDR3. The gene calls are TRBV13 and TRBJ2-5, with 12 bases fitting TRBD1. Germline CDR1 is PRHDT and CDR2 is FYEKMQ (reference sequence). The CDR3 sequence is 16 residues long. CDR3 residues: CASSSRDRGLWETQYF. CDR3 nucleotides: TGCGCCAGCAGCTCACGGGACAGGGGGCTTTGGGAGACCCAGTACTTC.

This clone was recorded a few times. Here the CDR3 reads CASSAGTLTYEQYF. DNA for the CDR3: TGTGCCAGCAGTGCTGGGACATTGACCTACGAGCAGTACTTC. The chain couples TRBV11-2 to TRBJ2-7; tentatively, D is TRBD1 (6 bases). Between the trimmed V and J ends, which lost 6 bases and 2 bases, there was a span of 14 bases. CDR1 and CDR2 (germline): SGHAT, FQNNGV. The CDR3 spans 14 residues.

The rearrangement uses TRBV19 and TRBJ1-1; TRBD1 matches 8 bases. V trimming: 7 bases; J trimming: 4 bases; junction bases outside the gene matches: 5. Germline V lookup: CDR1 LNHDA, CDR2 SQIVND (reference sequence). The CDR3 extends over 13 amino acids. For the CDR3, the DNA is TGTGCCAGTACAGGGGGCTGGACCACTGAAGCTTTCTTT. It codes for CASTGGWTTEAFF. The variable domain in full, completed from reference TRBV19 and TRBJ1-1, reads DGGITQSPKYLFRKEGQNVTLSCEQNLNHDAMYWYRQDPGQGLRLIYYSQIVNDFQKGDIAEGYSVSREKKESFPLTVTSAQKNPTAFYLCASTGGWTTEAFFGQGTRLTVV.